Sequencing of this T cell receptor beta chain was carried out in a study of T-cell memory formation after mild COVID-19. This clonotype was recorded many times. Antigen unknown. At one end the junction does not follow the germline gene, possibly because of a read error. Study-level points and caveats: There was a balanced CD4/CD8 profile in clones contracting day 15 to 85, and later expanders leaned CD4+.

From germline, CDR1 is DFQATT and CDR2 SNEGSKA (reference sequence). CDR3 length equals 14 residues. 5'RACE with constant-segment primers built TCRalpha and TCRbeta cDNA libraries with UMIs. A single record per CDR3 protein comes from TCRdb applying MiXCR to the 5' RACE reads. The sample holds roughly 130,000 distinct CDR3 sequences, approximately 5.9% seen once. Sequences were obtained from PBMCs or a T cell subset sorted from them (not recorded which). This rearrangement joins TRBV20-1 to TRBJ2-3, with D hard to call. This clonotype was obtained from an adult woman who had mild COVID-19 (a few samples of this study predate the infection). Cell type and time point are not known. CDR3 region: CSARDAAASDTQYF. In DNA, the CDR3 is TGCAGCGCTAGAGATGCTGCGGCCTCAGATACGCAGTATTTT.